The rows below give T cell receptor beta chains drawn from one sample of a study of T-cell reconstitution after alpha-beta-depleted transplantation in children. TCRdb independently ran MiXCR on the PCR reads; one entry per CDR3 protein. This sample carries roughly 400,000 distinct CDR3 sequences, 20% of them seen once, and the ten largest clones take 3.5% to 4%. The sequences come from PBMCs from the stem cell graft donor, collected from the stem cell graft. These receptors all stem from a human donor who donated a stem cell graft to a child with acute myeloid leukemia. CDR3s include the opening cysteine and the closing phenylalanine or tryptophan. D genes are given only for firm matches. Clone size is stated in some rows and not others, as once, few, many or a class when expanded.

j_gene | d_gene | v_gene | abundance | CDR3nt | CDR3aa
TRBJ2-3 | - | TRBV20-1 | many | TGCAGTGCTAGACGAGGCGGTAGGGGAACAGATACGCAGTATTTT | CSARRGGRGTDTQYF
TRBJ2-7 | TRBD1 | TRBV27 | - | TGTGCCAGCAGTTTAATGACTCCGGGACAGCATGCCTACGAGCAGTACTTC | CASSLMTPGQHAYEQYF
TRBJ1-2 | TRBD1 | TRBV20-1 | - | TGCAGTGCGCCGTCCCTACAGGGGGTAGATTCTAACTATGGCTACACCTTC | CSAPSLQGVDSNYGYTF
TRBJ1-1 | - | TRBV20-1 | - | TGCAGTGCTAGAGGGGGGAACAGGGTCACTGAAGCTTTCTTT | CSARGGNRVTEAFF
TRBJ1-1 | - | TRBV20-1 | - | TGCAGTGCTAGAGATCTAAGGGGAACTGAAGCTTTCTTT | CSARDLRGTEAFF
TRBJ1-1 | TRBD1 | TRBV4-1 | few | TGCGCCAGCAGCCAGACAGGGAACCCTGAAGCTTTCTTT | CASSQTGNPEAFF
TRBJ1-2 | TRBD1 | TRBV4-3 | few | TGCGCCAGCAGCCAGGACAGCGGGGACAGGGAGAACTATGGCTACACCTTC | CASSQDSGDRENYGYTF
TRBJ2-1 | TRBD2 | TRBV12-3/TRBV12-4 | - | TGTGCCAGCAGCGCAACTAGCGGGAATTGGAATGAGCAGTTCTTC | CASSATSGNWNEQFF
TRBJ2-1 | TRBD2 | TRBV29-1 | many | TGCAGCCCCCACCTCCAGGCTAGCGGGAACTCCTACAATGAGCAGTTCTTC | CSPHLQASGNSYNEQFF
TRBJ2-2 | TRBD2 | TRBV2 | - | TGTGCCAGCAGTGAAGGGGCTAGCGGGATGATGAACACCGGGGAGCTGTTTTTT | CASSEGASGMMNTGELFF
TRBJ2-7 | - | TRBV7-9 | - | TGTGCCAGCAGCATAACTAGCAGACGCTACGAGCAGTACTTC | CASSITSRRYEQYF
TRBJ1-2 | TRBD1 | TRBV5-6 | few | TGTGCCAGCAGGGAGGGGGCAGGAGGTTTGAACTATGGCTACACCTTC | CASREGAGGLNYGYTF
TRBJ2-7 | TRBD2 | TRBV3-1 | - | TGTGCCAGCAGCCAAGCGGGACTAGCGGGAGAGATGAAGTACTTC | CASSQAGLAGEMKYF
TRBJ2-1 | TRBD2 | TRBV7-3 | - | TGTGCCAGCAGCTTAACAAGACTAGCGGGAAGGAGCTCCTACAATGAGCAGTTCTTC | CASSLTRLAGRSSYNEQFF
TRBJ1-6 | - | TRBV30 | - | TGTGCCTGGAGTGACGTCACCCTGAATTCACCCCTCCACTTT | CAWSDVTLNSPLHF
TRBJ2-1 | TRBD2 | TRBV24-1 | - | TGTGCCACCAGTGACCAAGGACTAGCGGGAGATCTTGAGCAGTTCTTC | CATSDQGLAGDLEQFF
TRBJ2-7 | - | TRBV12-3/TRBV12-4 | few | TGTGCCAGCAGTTCCCGTTTCGACGAGCAGTACTTC | CASSSRFDEQYF
TRBJ2-7 | - | TRBV2 | - | TGTGCCAGCAGGGGATACAACTACGAGCAGTACTTC | CASRGYNYEQYF
TRBJ2-3 | TRBD2 | TRBV28 | - | TGTGCCAGCAGTCATACTAGCGGGAGGGCCGTCGCAGATACGCAGTATTTT | CASSHTSGRAVADTQYF
TRBJ1-1 | TRBD1 | TRBV7-9 | many | TGTGCCAGCAGCTACCCCCCAGGGGGCAGAAACACTGAAGCTTTCTTT | CASSYPPGGRNTEAFF
TRBJ2-5 | - | TRBV4-2 | - | TGTGCCAGCAGCCAAGATGTGGCAGGGTCCGGAGAGACCCAGTACTTC | CASSQDVAGSGETQYF
TRBJ2-1 | - | TRBV6-2/TRBV6-3 | many | TGTGCCAGCAGTTACGTGGGAGGCTCCTACAATGAGCAGTTCTTC | CASSYVGGSYNEQFF
TRBJ2-3 | - | TRBV20-1 | many | TGCAGTGCTAGACTCGATACGCAGTATTTT | CSARLDTQYF
TRBJ2-5 | - | TRBV20-1 | few | TGCAGTGCCTCGACAGGTAGCCAAGAGACCCAGTACTTC | CSASTGSQETQYF
TRBJ1-5 | - | TRBV15 | - | TGTGCCACCCGTGAAAGCAATCAGCCCCAGCATTTT | CATRESNQPQHF
TRBJ2-7 | - | TRBV12-3/TRBV12-4 | few | TGTGCCAGCACCCCAGGGGATTGGAGCTCCTACGAGCAGTACTTC | CASTPGDWSSYEQYF
TRBJ1-5 | - | TRBV20-1 | - | TGCAGTGCTAGAGAAGGGTCAGTCAATCAGCCCCAGCATTTT | CSAREGSVNQPQHF
TRBJ2-7 | - | TRBV6-2/TRBV6-3 | few | TGTGCCAGCAGCCTCGACAGGAGGACCTACGAGCAGTACTTC | CASSLDRRTYEQYF
TRBJ2-7 | TRBD1 | TRBV20-1 | many | TGCAGTGCGATTCAACCGACAGGGGTCACCTACGAGCAGTACTTC | CSAIQPTGVTYEQYF
TRBJ2-1 | - | TRBV27 | few | TGTGCCAGCAGTTCCATCTTGGTAGCACGGGTAGATGAGCAGTTCTTC | CASSSILVARVDEQFF
TRBJ1-6 | - | TRBV12-3/TRBV12-4 | few | TGTGCCAGCAGCCCTGGGACGGGGAATTCACCCCTCCACTTT | CASSPGTGNSPLHF
TRBJ2-7 | - | TRBV9 | - | TGTGCCAGCAGCGTAGAAGGGAGAAGAGACGAGCAGTGCTTC | CASSVEGRRDEQCF
TRBJ2-3 | TRBD2 | TRBV20-1 | many | TGCAGTGCTAGAGTATCTAGCGGGATGACAGATACGCAGTATTTT | CSARVSSGMTDTQYF
TRBJ2-5 | - | TRBV29-1 | many | TGCAGCGTTGAACTGGAGACCCAGTACTTC | CSVELETQYF
TRBJ2-1 | TRBD2 | TRBV20-1 | many | TGCAGTGCTAGAGATTCCCTTTGGCGGGGAGGGGCCAATGAGCAGTTCTTC | CSARDSLWRGGANEQFF
TRBJ2-7 | TRBD2 | TRBV3-1 | many | TGTGCCAGCAGCCAAGTCGCTAGCGGGAGCGAGCAGTACTTC | CASSQVASGSEQYF
TRBJ2-1 | TRBD2 | TRBV6-5 | many | TGTGCCAGCAGTTACTCGAGGACTAGCGTTGAGCAGTTCTTC | CASSYSRTSVEQFF
TRBJ2-1 | TRBD2 | TRBV7-3 | many | TGTGCCAGCAGTGTTAGCGGGACTGAGCAGTTCTTC | CASSVSGTEQFF
TRBJ2-1 | - | TRBV5-1 | - | TGCGCCAGCAGCGCCCGGACAGCTGCCTACAATGAGCAGTTCTTC | CASSARTAAYNEQFF
TRBJ1-3 | TRBD1 | TRBV20-1 | few | TGCAGTGCTAACAGGGGCGTTCGAAACACCATATATTTT | CSANRGVRNTIYF
TRBJ1-6 | - | TRBV5-1 | few | TGCGCCAGCAGCCCCCGGACTGACTCACCCCTCCACTTT | CASSPRTDSPLHF
TRBJ2-7 | - | TRBV20-1 | few | TGCAGTGCTAGGTGGAGGTCCGTCGAGCAGTACTTC | CSARWRSVEQYF
TRBJ2-5 | - | TRBV10-3 | few | TGTGCCATCAGTGAGAAAGAGACCCAGTACTTC | CAISEKETQYF
TRBJ2-1 | - | TRBV2 | few | TGTGCCAGCAGTTTGGGGTCCCTGGTTAATGAGCAGTTCTTC | CASSLGSLVNEQFF
TRBJ2-2 | - | TRBV6-1 | few | TGTGCCAGCTGGAGGGGGGTGAACACCGGGGAGCTGTTTTTT | CASWRGVNTGELFF
TRBJ2-2 | - | TRBV12-3/TRBV12-4 | - | TGTGCCAGCAGCCTGCGGTCTACCAGGGCTTATACCGGGGAGCTGTTTTTT | CASSLRSTRAYTGELFF
TRBJ2-7 | TRBD2 | TRBV29-1 | few | TGCAGCGTTGAAGAACCTGGGACTAGCGGACGTTTCGAGCAGTACTTC | CSVEEPGTSGRFEQYF
TRBJ2-7 | - | TRBV4-2 | - | TGTGCCAGCAGCCTAAACCGACAGTCCTACGAGCAGTACTTC | CASSLNRQSYEQYF
TRBJ1-2 | - | TRBV5-1 | - | TGCGCCAGCAGCTTGGAACAGCCGAAATATGGCTACACCTTC | CASSLEQPKYGYTF
TRBJ2-5 | TRBD2 | TRBV12-3/TRBV12-4 | - | TGTGCCAGCATCGCCCAGTGGGGTAGCGGGAGTGGAGAGACCCAGTACTTC | CASIAQWGSGSGETQYF
TRBJ1-2 | - | TRBV28 | - | TGTGCCAGCAGTAGTCCAGGGTCTGGGCATGGCTACACCTTC | CASSSPGSGHGYTF